This TCR beta chain derives from a study of CD8 T cells in acute hepatitis C reinfection listed by TCRdb under 2021. Turning to the overall study: The study profiled the TCRbeta repertoire of CD8+ T cells specific for the HCV NS3-1073 epitope during acute infection and after viral clearance. A few spontaneous resolvers contributed paired acute and follow-up samples. The full study reports these points: NS3-1073 specific cells were too rare to sort in chronically infected subjects, so no follow-up repertoires exist for those subjects. High diversity was observed in NS3-1073 specific repertoires, and no significant differences in diversity were found between acute resolver, follow-up resolver and acute chronic samples. Because bulk sequencing covered only the TCRbeta chain, the alphabeta pairing of public clonotypes could not be determined. Few CDR3 sequences were shared with other epitopes, and differences in sequencing approaches may have limited exact matching. Over ten public clonotypes were identified irrespective of outcome, and one of the public clonotypes used V04-02/J02-02. All groups showed preferential use of the TRBV04 and TRBV06 gene families, a pattern that overrepresentation in the naive pool did not explain.

Read against the paper, the sample's time point label means: naive CD8 control sorted from an acute-time-point sample. Enrolled in the Montreal Hepatitis C Cohort (HEPCO) in Canada, the donors were people who inject drugs, and these donors were followed every 3 months. A positive HCV RNA or antibody test that followed a negative test within the previous 24 weeks was the definition used for acute primary HCV infection. CD3, CD8 and CD45RO antibodies were used for surface staining, and dead cells were excluded with an aqua fixable dye. The cohort additionally had five or six subjects who developed chronic infection, which was defined as HCV RNA positivity at 24 weeks. Frozen stocks of peripheral blood mononuclear cells were first thawed, after which negative isolation of CD8+ T cells was carried out using the MACS CD8+ T cell Isolation Kit. Sorting of the cells was done on a BD FACSAria II cell sorter.

Via the germline V gene, CDR1 is SGHDN and CDR2 FVKESK. V was cut back by 4 bases and J by 8 bases, leaving a gap of 20 bases between them. Spanning cysteine to phenylalanine, the CDR3 consists of 15 amino acids. The DNA shown is the 45-base CDR3, in frame from base 1. Genomic DNA was extracted from FACS-sorted cells, and TCRbeta chain sequencing was performed through the commercial immunoSEQ service. In the authors' own workflow: ImmunoSEQ Analyzer software v3.0 and R v3.5.1 were the tools used to analyze the repertoire data. Only productive rearrangements were analyzed, as sequences containing stop codons or out-of-frame rearrangements were removed. The sequencing provider supplied the metrics for Simpson diversity, Shannon entropy, CDR3 length and nucleotide addition. Based on frequency, clonotypes were placed into dominant, sub-dominant, low or lowest abundance groups, and clonotypes under 0.1% were left out of most analyses. Any CDR3 amino acid clonotype present in at least two subjects at a cumulative frequency of at least 0.5% was labeled public. Drawn from immuneACCESS, this table holds only the in-frame rearrangements with V and J called that TCRdb kept. Clones are partly lost; checked studies trace under half to an unresolved V gene and leave the rest unexplained. Clone size and the V and J calls come from that table; the DNA yielded D and trimming. In this sample the table shows 35,000 to 40,000 clones, around nine tenths of which occur a single time. Clones ranked in the top ten supply 0.5% of the sample.

In the case of this clone: Its antigen remains undetermined. Nothing much larger sits one base from this clone, and base qualities are not available.

The receptor comes from a man aged 30 to 45 with chronic hepatitis C. In this chain, TRBV14 is recombined with TRBJ1-2; TRBD1 could be the D gene, as 5 bases match. The source material was naive CD8+ T cells from PBMCs. According to the study, the label for this sample's cell subset or site signals: sorted total naive CD45RO-negative CD8+ T cells. The CDR3 reads CASSLSVRDLRGYTF. The nucleotide sequence reads as follows: TGTGCCAGCAGCCTGTCGGTCCGGGACCTTAGGGGCTACACCTTC.